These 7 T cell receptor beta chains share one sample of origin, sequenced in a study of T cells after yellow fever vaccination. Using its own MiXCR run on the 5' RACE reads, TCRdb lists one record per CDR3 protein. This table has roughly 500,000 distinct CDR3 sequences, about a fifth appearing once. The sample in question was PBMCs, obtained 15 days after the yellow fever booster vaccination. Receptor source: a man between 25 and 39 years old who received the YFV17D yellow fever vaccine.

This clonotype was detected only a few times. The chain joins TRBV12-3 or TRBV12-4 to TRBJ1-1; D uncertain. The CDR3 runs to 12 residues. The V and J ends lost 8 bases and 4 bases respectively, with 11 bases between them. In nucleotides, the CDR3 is TGTGCCAGCGAGTACCCAGGCACTGAAGCTTTCTTT. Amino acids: CASEYPGTEAFF.

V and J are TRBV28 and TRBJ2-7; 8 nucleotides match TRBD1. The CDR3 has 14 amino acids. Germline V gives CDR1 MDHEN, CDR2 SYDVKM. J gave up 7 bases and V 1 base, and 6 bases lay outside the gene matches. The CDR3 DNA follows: TGTGCCAGCAGTTTATCGAGCAGGGGGCTTGAGCAGTACTTC. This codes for CASSLSSRGLEQYF. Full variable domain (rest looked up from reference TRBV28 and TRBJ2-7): DVKVTQSSRYLVKRTGEKVFLECVQDMDHENMFWYRQDPGLGLRLIYFSYDVKMKEKGDIPEGYSVSREKKERFSLILESASTNQTSMYLCASSLSSRGLEQYFGPGTRLTVT.

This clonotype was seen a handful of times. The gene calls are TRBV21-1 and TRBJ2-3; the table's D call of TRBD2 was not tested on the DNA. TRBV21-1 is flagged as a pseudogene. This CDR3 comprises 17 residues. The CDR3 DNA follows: TGTGCCAGCAGCAACGCGGCTAGCGGGACTTGCCCGTATACGCAGTATTTT. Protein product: CASSNAASGTCPYTQYF.

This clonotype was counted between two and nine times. CDR3 loop: CASSYLKTGLAVSSYEQYF. The CDR3 bases are TGTGCCAGCAGTTACCTCAAAACAGGACTAGCGGTGAGCTCCTACGAGCAGTACTTC. The chain uses TRBV6-2 or TRBV6-3 and TRBJ2-7, with 10 bases that match TRBD2. The CDR3 is 19 amino acids. The V gene end was trimmed by 2 bases and the J gene end by 0 bases; junction bases not matched to a gene: 13. Germline CDR1 MNHEY, CDR2 SVGEGT.

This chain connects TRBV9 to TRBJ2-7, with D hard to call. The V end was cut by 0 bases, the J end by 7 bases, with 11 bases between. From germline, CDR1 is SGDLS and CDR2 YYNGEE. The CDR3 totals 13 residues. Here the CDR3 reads CASSVATWEEQYF. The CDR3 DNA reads TGTGCCAGCAGCGTAGCTACCTGGGAAGAGCAGTACTTC.

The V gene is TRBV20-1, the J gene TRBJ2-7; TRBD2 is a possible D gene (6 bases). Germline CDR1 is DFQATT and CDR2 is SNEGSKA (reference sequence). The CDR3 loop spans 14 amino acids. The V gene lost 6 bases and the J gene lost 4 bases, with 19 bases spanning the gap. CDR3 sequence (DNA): TGCAGTGCGGGGGGAGTGGGAGATGGGTACGAGCAGTACTTC. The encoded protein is CSAGGVGDGYEQYF.

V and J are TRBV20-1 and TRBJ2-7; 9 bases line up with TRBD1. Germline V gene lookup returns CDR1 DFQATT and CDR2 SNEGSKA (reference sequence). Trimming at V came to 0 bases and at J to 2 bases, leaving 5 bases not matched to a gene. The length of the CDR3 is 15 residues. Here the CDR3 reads CSARDSTGGTYEQYF. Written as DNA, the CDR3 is TGCAGTGCTAGAGACTCGACAGGGGGGACCTACGAGCAGTACTTC.